Shown below are 32 T cell receptor beta chains from a single sample sequenced in a study of T-cell memory formation after mild COVID-19. TCRdb fed the 5' RACE reads into MiXCR, producing one record per CDR3 protein. The sample includes some 160,000 distinct CDR3 sequences, roughly 30% of them seen just once. Sample: PBMCs or a T cell subset sorted from them (not recorded which). The source of these receptors is an adult woman who had mild COVID-19 (a few samples of this study predate the infection). Cell type and time point are not known.

This clonotype was recorded at least ten times. The rearrangement links TRBV3-1 to TRBJ2-7, with 8 bases lining up with TRBD1. Germline CDR1 reads LGHDT; CDR2 reads YNNKEL (reference sequence). There are 13 residues in the CDR3. Germline trimming cut 5 bases from V and 6 bases from J; bases unmatched to any gene: 6. The CDR3 DNA sequence: TGTGCCAGCAGCTTCGACGACAGGGGCGAGCAGTACTTC. Protein sequence: CASSFDDRGEQYF.

This clonotype was seen a few times. V is TRBV6-1 and J is TRBJ2-4; 7 bases map to TRBD1. The CDR3 runs to 14 residues. After removal of 6 bases from V and 9 bases from J, the junction contained 11 bases not matched to a gene. Germline-derived CDR1 and CDR2 are MNHNS and SASEGT. The CDR3 reads CASSPGQPLVIQYF. The CDR3 coding sequence is TGTGCCAGCAGCCCGGGACAGCCCTTGGTCATTCAGTACTTC.

The chain carries TRBV4-3 and TRBJ2-5; D perhaps matches TRBD2 (5 bases). Trimming stripped 0 bases from V and 6 bases from J, with 14 bases between. Germline lookup yields CDR1 LGHNA and CDR2 YSLEER. The CDR3 spans 15 residues. The CDR3 DNA is TGCGCCAGCAGCCAAGATCATGCTAGCCCAAAGACCCAGTACTTC. The encoded protein is CASSQDHASPKTQYF.

In its sample, this clonotype was seen a few times. The V and J genes are TRBV18 and TRBJ2-7, with TRBD1 matching 7 bases. Germline V gene sequence: CDR1 KGHSH, CDR2 LQKENI. The CDR3 loop spans 13 amino acids. V shed 4 bases and J 5 bases; nucleotides not matched to a gene: 5. CDR3 loop: CASSQTGFNEQYF. In nucleotides, the CDR3 is TGTGCCAGCTCACAGACAGGGTTCAACGAGCAGTACTTC.

This clonotype was detected a few times. V and J are TRBV24-1 and TRBJ2-1, with 12 bases identical to TRBD2. The CDR3 has 17 residues. The V and J ends lost 6 bases and 4 bases, in that order; junction bases with no gene match: 9. Germline V gene sequence: CDR1 KGHDR, CDR2 SFDVKD. The CDR3 reads CATSLSRTSGMYNEQFF. The DNA of the CDR3 is TGTGCCACCAGTCTATCACGGACTAGCGGGATGTACAATGAGCAGTTCTTC.

The chain has TRBV12-3 or TRBV12-4 and TRBJ2-7, with D possibly TRBD2 on 6 matching bases. Trimming stripped 0 bases from V and 6 bases from J, with 12 bases between. The CDR3 extends over 14 amino acids. DNA of the CDR3: TGTGCCAGCAGTTTAGCCGGGGGAGGTGGCGAGCAGTACTTC. Translated, it gives CASSLAGGGGEQYF.

The CDR3 nucleotides are TGTGCCAGCAGCTTAGAGCGGGGGGGCGAGCAGTTCTTC. As protein: CASSLERGGEQFF. J is TRBJ2-1 and V is TRBV7-7; 10 bases line up with TRBD2. The CDR3 sequence is 13 residues long. V dropped 1 base and J dropped 10; count of bases not matched to a gene: 1. Germline V CDR1 and CDR2: SSHAT, FNYEAQ (reference sequence).

The chain employs TRBV12-3 or TRBV12-4 and TRBJ2-5, with D tentatively TRBD1 (5 bases). This CDR3 has 14 residues. Trimming shortened V by 5 bases and J by 5 bases, and 15 bases separated the two germline ends. Here the CDR3 DNA reads TGTGCCAGCAGTCTCTCGGACATGAGGGAGACCCAGTACTTC. Its protein is CASSLSDMRETQYF.

This chain joins TRBV3-1 and TRBJ1-6; D is ambiguous. The ends were cut back, 1 base at V and 10 bases at J, with 8 bases in the middle. The germline CDR1 and CDR2 sequences are LGHDT and YNNKEL (reference sequence). The CDR3 extends over 13 amino acids. This CDR3 reads CASSQALRSPLHF. Written as DNA, the CDR3 is TGTGCCAGCAGCCAAGCCCTTAGGTCACCCCTCCACTTT.

This chain joins TRBV20-1 and TRBJ1-1, with a tentative D call TRBD1 (6 bases). Germline loops: CDR1 DFQATT, CDR2 SNEGSKA (reference sequence). The CDR3 is 14 residues long. The V end lost 3 bases, the J end lost 4 bases, and 15 bases lay between the germline ends. CDR3 sequence reads: CSASPVRGATEAFF. The CDR3 DNA follows: TGCAGTGCTAGCCCCGTCCGGGGGGCCACTGAAGCTTTCTTT.

The rearrangement links TRBV7-8 to TRBJ2-6; TRBD1 might be the D (6 bases). V was shortened by 1 base and J by 0 bases, with 16 bases between the two germline ends. Germline CDR1 and CDR2: SGHVS and FQNEAQ. The CDR3 contains 19 residues. The CDR3 loop is CASSLVGQRISSGANVLTF. CDR3 nucleotide sequence: TGTGCCAGCAGCTTAGTAGGACAGCGAATCTCCTCTGGGGCCAACGTCCTGACTTTC.

This clonotype was picked up a small number of times. The DNA for the CDR3 is TGCAGTGCTAGGGACAACCCGGCGGACACTGAAGCTTTCTTT. Protein sequence: CSARDNPADTEAFF. V usage is TRBV20-1 and J usage is TRBJ1-1, with TRBD1 as a possible D gene (5 bases). V lost 3 bases, J lost 3 bases, and 14 bases lay in between. Germline assignment: CDR1 DFQATT and CDR2 SNEGSKA (reference sequence). The CDR3 sequence is 14 residues long.

The chain is built from TRBV19 and TRBJ2-1; 8 nucleotides match TRBD2. V was clipped by 4 bases and J by 8 bases; unmatched bases: 7. This CDR3 is built from 14 residues. Germline V gene sequence: CDR1 LNHDA, CDR2 SQIVND (reference sequence). CDR3 coding DNA: TGTGCCAGTAGTAGGACTCTAGCGGGCGATGAGCAGTTCTTC. Protein product: CASSRTLAGDEQFF. The full variable domain, its missing parts supplied by reference TRBV19 and TRBJ2-1, is DGGITQSPKYLFRKEGQNVTLSCEQNLNHDAMYWYRQDPGQGLRLIYYSQIVNDFQKGDIAEGYSVSREKKESFPLTVTSAQKNPTAFYLCASSRTLAGDEQFFGPGTRLTVL.

This chain links TRBV18 with TRBJ2-1; 7 nucleotides agree with TRBD2. CDR1 and CDR2 (germline): KGHSH, LQKENI. The CDR3 spans 14 residues. After removal of 3 bases from V and 9 bases from J, the junction contained 8 bases not matched to a gene. CDR3 sequence reads: CASSPGTTGGEQFF. In nucleotides, the CDR3 is TGTGCCAGCTCACCTGGGACTACTGGGGGTGAGCAGTTCTTC.

This clonotype was observed at least ten times. The V call is TRBV6-1, the J call TRBJ2-1; TRBD2 matches 8 bases. The CDR3 extends over 13 amino acids. Trimming at V came to 6 bases and at J to 3 bases, leaving 1 base not matched to a gene. Germline loops: CDR1 MNHNS, CDR2 SASEGT. CDR3 sequence: CASRLADYNEQFF. For the CDR3, the DNA is TGTGCCAGCAGACTAGCGGACTACAATGAGCAGTTCTTC.

In its sample, this clonotype was seen many times. The V gene is TRBV6-6, the J gene TRBJ1-1; a possible D gene is TRBD1 (6 bases). Germline V gene lookup returns CDR1 MNHNY and CDR2 SVGAGI (reference sequence). CDR3 length: 14 amino acids. Trimming removed 4 bases from V and 2 bases from J, with 11 bases in between. DNA of the CDR3: TGTGCCAGCAGTTTGACAGGCGGCAACACTGAAGCTTTCTTT. It is translated as CASSLTGGNTEAFF.

In regard to this clonotype: The junction departs from germline at one end; a sequencing error may be responsible. The V gene is TRBV7-7, the J gene TRBJ2-5; no definite D call. Germline V gene lookup returns CDR1 SSHAT and CDR2 FNYEAQ (reference sequence). The CDR3 loop spans 19 amino acids. This CDR3 is CASSLGLEGASKYGETQYF. CDR3 coding DNA: TGTGCTAGCAGCTTAGGTCTTGAAGGAGCATCCAAGTATGGGGAGACCCAGTACTTC.

Only a few counts were recorded for this clonotype. The chain joins TRBV11-1 to TRBJ2-1, with D possibly being TRBD1 (5 bases). Germline CDR1 and CDR2: SGHAT and FQDESV (reference sequence). The CDR3 sequence is 15 residues long. The ends were cut back, 2 bases at V and 4 bases at J, with 12 bases in the middle. CDR3: CASSLLRQTYNEQFF. The CDR3 DNA sequence: TGTGCCAGCAGCTTACTGCGACAGACATACAATGAGCAGTTCTTC. Supplemented by reference TRBV11-1 and TRBJ2-1, the full variable domain reads EAEVAQSPRYKITEKSQAVAFWCDPISGHATLYWYRQILGQGPELLVQFQDESVVDDSQLPKDRFSAERLKGVDSTLKIQPAELGDSAMYLCASSLLRQTYNEQFFGPGTRLTVL.

Only a few counts were recorded for this clonotype. The CDR3 DNA follows: TGCGCCAGCAGCCAAGATACGGGAGAGTCGGAGACCCAGTACTTC. It translates to CASSQDTGESETQYF. The chain carries TRBV4-3 and TRBJ2-5; the D gene is possibly TRBD2 (6 bases). Germline CDR1 is LGHNA and CDR2 is YSLEER. The CDR3 covers 15 residues. V lost 0 bases and J 5 bases, leaving 13 bases between the germline ends.

V and J are TRBV5-4 and TRBJ2-1; 14 nucleotides line up with TRBD2. Unmatched junction bases numbered 6, after V lost 4 bases and J lost 9 bases. Germline V CDR1 and CDR2: SGHNT, YYREEE (reference sequence). The CDR3 runs 15 residues. The CDR3: CASSPGTSGSSEQFF. CDR3 DNA sequence: TGTGCCAGCAGCCCAGGGACTAGCGGGAGTTCTGAGCAGTTCTTC.

This clonotype came up a few times. This chain connects TRBV7-9 to TRBJ2-7; a weak D match, TRBD1 (5 bases). V was pared by 7 bases and J by 1 base, with 11 bases between. The CDR3 has 13 amino acids. Germline V gives CDR1 SEHNR, CDR2 FQNEAQ (reference sequence). CDR3 residues: CASTQAPSYEQYF. The CDR3, as DNA: TGTGCCAGCACACAGGCCCCTTCCTACGAGCAGTACTTC.

The chain combines TRBV5-6 with TRBJ2-3, with TRBD2 as a possible D gene (6 bases). V was trimmed by 0 bases and J by 5 bases, leaving 13 bases between them. The CDR3 sequence is 15 residues long. From germline, CDR1 is SGHDT and CDR2 YYEEEE. CDR3 sequence: CASSLVSGPGDTQYF. CDR3 sequence (DNA): TGTGCCAGCAGCTTGGTTAGCGGTCCCGGAGATACGCAGTATTTT. Combining the CDR3 with reference TRBV5-6 and TRBJ2-3 gives the whole variable domain DAGVTQSPTHLIKTRGQQVTLRCSPKSGHDTVSWYQQALGQGPQFIFQYYEEEERQRGNFPDRFSGHQFPNYSSELNVNALLLGDSALYLCASSLVSGPGDTQYFGPGTRLTVL.

Only a few counts were recorded for this clonotype. The J gene is TRBJ2-1, the V gene TRBV20-1; 11 bases are a match to TRBD2. The CDR3 totals 17 residues. The V segment lost 1 base and the J segment 0 bases; nucleotides outside the gene matches: 5. Germline CDR1 is DFQATT and CDR2 is SNEGSKA (reference sequence). The CDR3, as DNA: TGCAGTGCTAGAGGTCCCGGGACTAGCGGCTCCTACAATGAGCAGTTCTTC. Its translation: CSARGPGTSGSYNEQFF.

The V and J genes are TRBV15 and TRBJ2-3; no firm D call. The length of the CDR3 is 14 residues. Trimming stripped 0 bases from V and 5 bases from J, with 9 bases between. Germline CDR1 reads LNHNV; CDR2 reads YYDKDF (reference sequence). The CDR3 is CATSRDGTLDTQYF. In nucleotides, the CDR3 is TGTGCCACCAGCAGAGATGGAACCCTAGATACGCAGTATTTT.

The chain is built from TRBV6-2 or TRBV6-3 and TRBJ2-3; D is unclear. V was cut by 0 bases and J by 6 bases, with 10 bases left in between. CDR3 length equals 14 residues. CDR1 is MNHEY, CDR2 SVGEGT, per germline. CDR3 protein: CASSYSNFRDTQYF. CDR3 DNA sequence: TGTGCCAGCAGTTACTCGAACTTTAGGGATACGCAGTATTTT.

The chain employs TRBV12-5 and TRBJ2-3, with D unresolved. Germline CDR1 and CDR2: LGHNT and FRNRAP. The CDR3 loop spans 16 amino acids. V lost 1 base and J lost 2, with 13 bases in between. The CDR3 loop reads CASGLGRSGPTDTQYF. The CDR3 coding sequence is TGTGCTAGTGGTTTGGGTCGGTCAGGTCCCACAGATACGCAGTATTTT.

The chain uses TRBV15 and TRBJ2-4; maybe TRBD2 (5 bases). The length of the CDR3 is 16 residues. V was trimmed by 5 bases and J by 0 bases, leaving 14 bases between them. Germline V CDR1 and CDR2: LNHNV, YYDKDF (reference sequence). CDR3 DNA sequence: TGTGCCACCAGCGGCGGAAGAGCGGTAGCCAAAAACATTCAGTACTTC. Its protein product is CATSGGRAVAKNIQYF.

The rearrangement links TRBV6-2 or TRBV6-3 to TRBJ2-7; D may be TRBD1 (5 bases). The germline CDR1 and CDR2 sequences are MNHEY and SVGEGT. The V gene lost 8 bases and the J gene lost 2 bases, with 19 bases spanning the gap. The CDR3 contains 15 residues. The CDR3 DNA sequence: TGTGCCAGCGCTTACAGGTGGGTCCGTACCTACGAGCAGTACTTC. Translated, it gives CASAYRWVRTYEQYF.

The gene calls are TRBV9 and TRBJ2-3; D uncertain. CDR3 size: 14 residues. Trimming took off 0 bases at V and 2 bases at J, with 7 bases between the two ends. Germline CDR1 reads SGDLS; CDR2 reads YYNGEE. The DNA for the CDR3 is TGTGCCAGCAGCGTAGGCCAGCTCACAGATACGCAGTATTTT. Encoded protein: CASSVGQLTDTQYF.

This clonotype was observed a handful of times. The V gene is TRBV4-1, the J gene TRBJ2-1; no definite D call. Germline V gene lookup returns CDR1 MGHRA and CDR2 YSYEKL. The CDR3 is 15 residues long. Trimming took 0 bases from V and 9 from J, leaving 15 bases between them. The CDR3 is CASSQERALGIEQFF. CDR3 coding DNA: TGCGCCAGCAGCCAAGAAAGGGCTTTGGGTATTGAGCAGTTCTTC.

This clonotype was found a few times. The chain links TRBV6-5 to TRBJ2-1, with D perhaps TRBD1 (5 bases). The V end was cut by 2 bases, the J end by 0 bases, with 5 bases between. Germline values: CDR1 MNHEY, CDR2 SVGAGI. This CDR3 is built from 14 residues. CDR3: CASSYRGSYNEQFF. The CDR3, as DNA: TGTGCCAGCAGTTACAGGGGCTCCTACAATGAGCAGTTCTTC.

DNA for the CDR3: TGTGCCAGCAGCGAACCAGGCGGTCCTACCACAGATACGCAGTATTTT. This translates into CASSEPGGPTTDTQYF. The rearrangement links TRBV9 to TRBJ2-3; no clear D. Per germline, CDR1 SGDLS and CDR2 YYNGEE. CDR3 size: 16 residues. Between the trimmed V and J ends, which lost 3 bases and 2 bases, there was a span of 16 bases.